Listed below are T cell receptor beta chains from one sample, sequenced in a study of T cell repertoires in cytomegalovirus infection. TCRdb called the reads again in MiXCR, with one record for every CDR3 protein. The table has roughly 140,000 distinct CDR3 sequences, 23% seen once; the top ten hold 11%. The sample was PBMCs. The origin of the receptors is a human donor in good health (CMV status not recorded). Some clones in this sample may be carry-over from other donors' samples. Each CDR3 is given with its conserved first and last residue. Each record gives: J gene, V gene, CDR3 protein.

TRBJ1-5	TRBV7-8	CASSPPRRTGINQPQHF
TRBJ2-1	TRBV29-1	CSVVTGRGGEQFF
TRBJ2-7	TRBV7-3	CASSLTGTESYEQYF
TRBJ2-7	TRBV7-8	CASSLVRTDYEQYF
TRBJ2-3	TRBV7-2	CASSLEELAVTDTQYF
TRBJ2-7	TRBV6-6	CASMASGRIYEQYF
TRBJ2-3	TRBV7-3	CASSPRGGQDTQYF
TRBJ2-7	TRBV5-8	CASSFGTTVYEQYF
TRBJ1-2	TRBV5-4	CASSLWGQGARGYTF
TRBJ2-5	TRBV10-3	CAIRGQSSQETQYF